This passage covers 11 T cell receptor beta chains from one sample sequenced in a study of shared clonotypes between healthy human individuals. Naive-designated CD8 cells lacked CD45RO, were positively enriched for CCR7, and omitted terminally differentiated effector memory CD45RA+ cells. Profiling relied on immunoSEQ multiplex PCR, and the TCRdb table lists in-frame clones only, not all of them. The table records about 1.9 million clones, approximately 92% of them present only once. Specimen: naive CD8+ T cells from PBMCs. These receptors all stem from a man aged 18 to 29 in good health. Some clones in this sample may be carry-over from other donors' samples.

The CDR3 nucleotides are TGTGCCAGCAGTGACTGGCGGGAGGGCACAGATACGCAGTATTTT. Protein: CASSDWREGTDTQYF. The chain uses TRBV6-4 and TRBJ2-3; 8 bases agree with TRBD2. The length of the CDR3 is 15 residues. Germline V gives CDR1 MRHNA, CDR2 SNTAGT. J was trimmed by 1 base and V by 1 base; bases with no gene match: 1.

The chain uses TRBV9 and TRBJ2-3, with 7 bases identical to TRBD1. This CDR3 comprises 15 residues. V gave up 3 bases and J gave up 2 bases; unmatched junction bases: 6. The germline V gene encodes CDR1 SGDLS and CDR2 YYNGEE. The CDR3 spells CASSDRDRLTDTQYF. DNA of the CDR3: TGTGCCAGCAGCGACCGGGACAGACTCACAGATACGCAGTATTTT.

The chain uses TRBV9 and TRBJ1-1, with D unclear. The CDR3 consists of 15 residues. V lost 0 bases, J lost 4 bases, and 13 bases lay in between. Germline values: CDR1 SGDLS, CDR2 YYNGEE. The CDR3 coding sequence is TGTGCCAGCAGCGTAGCACCTTTCCGGGGCACTGAAGCTTTCTTT. It translates to CASSVAPFRGTEAFF. The full variable domain, in which reference TRBV9 and TRBJ1-1 provide the parts outside the CDR3, is DSGVTQTPKHLITATGQRVTLRCSPRSGDLSVYWYQQSLDQGLQFLIQYYNGEERAKGNILERFSAQQFPDLHSELNLSSLELGDSALYFCASSVAPFRGTEAFFGQGTRLTVV.

This chain joins TRBV10-3 and TRBJ2-3; 10 nucleotides align to TRBD2. V shed 3 bases, J shed 6 bases, and the junction held 12 bases outside the gene matches. Germline V gene lookup returns CDR1 ENHRY and CDR2 SYGVKD. CDR3 length equals 17 residues. Written as DNA, the CDR3 is TGTGCCATCAGTGAAAGTCGGACTAGCGGTAGGCTGGATACGCAGTATTTT. Encoded protein: CAISESRTSGRLDTQYF.

This sequence joins TRBV6-1 and TRBJ2-7; D tentatively reads TRBD1 or TRBD2 (5 bases each). Trimming left V 2 bases short and J 0 bases short, with 14 bases between. Germline CDR1 and CDR2: MNHNS and SASEGT. This CDR3 contains 16 residues. This CDR3 is CASSEYGTYYSYEQYF. CDR3 nucleotide sequence: TGTGCCAGCAGTGAATACGGGACGTACTACTCCTACGAGCAGTACTTC.

This clone was counted a single time. The junction departs from germline at one end; a sequencing error may be responsible. V and J are TRBV7-9 and TRBJ2-7; 9 bases map to TRBD2. CDR3 size: 15 residues. Germline CDR1 is SEHNR and CDR2 is FQNEAQ (reference sequence). CDR3 residues: CASSPPTSGSSEQYF. The CDR3 DNA sequence: TGTGCCAGCAGCCCCCCAACTAGCGGGTCCTCCGAGCAGTACTTC.

The chain combines TRBV27 with TRBJ1-2, with TRBD1 matching 9 bases. The CDR3 runs 15 residues. V dropped 3 bases and J dropped 4; count of bases not matched to a gene: 6. Per germline, CDR1 MNHEY and CDR2 SMNVEV (reference sequence). DNA for the CDR3: TGTGCCAGCAGTTTGCGGACAGGGGTTAGCTATGGCTACACCTTC. This sequence encodes CASSLRTGVSYGYTF.

The chain joins TRBV25-1 to TRBJ2-1, with 9 bases aligning to TRBD2. CDR3 length: 15 residues. Looked up from germline, CDR1 is MGHDK and CDR2 is SYGVNS. The junction had 10 bases not matched to a gene; V was cut back by 6 bases and J by 7 bases. The CDR3 coding sequence is TGTGCCAGCAGCCTGATTGTAGCGGGAGTAAATGAGCAGTTCTTC. Protein sequence: CASSLIVAGVNEQFF.

The chain couples TRBV11-2 to TRBJ2-3; D is possibly TRBD1 (5 bases). Trimming cost V 5 bases and J 1 base, with 16 bases left between them. The CDR3 has 16 amino acids. The germline V gene encodes CDR1 SGHAT and CDR2 FQNNGV. CDR3 DNA: TGTGCCAGCAGCCCATTAGCTACAGGCCGCACAGATACGCAGTATTTT. It yields the protein CASSPLATGRTDTQYF. The variable domain in full, with the rest retrieved from reference TRBV11-2 and TRBJ2-3, is EAGVAQSPRYKIIEKRQSVAFWCNPISGHATLYWYQQILGQGPKLLIQFQNNGVVDDSQLPKDRFSAERLKGVDSTLKIQPAKLEDSAVYLCASSPLATGRTDTQYFGPGTRLTVL.

The chain couples TRBV30 to TRBJ2-7; 9 bases map to TRBD1. The germline V gene has CDR1 GTSNPN and CDR2 SVGIG (reference sequence). This CDR3 contains 16 residues. Trimming cost V 0 bases and J 0 bases; bases outside gene matches: 6. The CDR3 sequence is CAWSVGTGIFSYEQYF. The CDR3 DNA sequence: TGTGCCTGGAGTGTGGGGACAGGGATATTCTCCTACGAGCAGTACTTC. The whole variable domain, filled in from reference TRBV30 and TRBJ2-7, reads SQTIHQWPATLVQPVGSPLSLECTVEGTSNPNLYWYRQAAGRGLQLLFYSVGIGQISSEVPQNLSASRPQDRQFILSSKKLLLSDSGFYLCAWSVGTGIFSYEQYFGPGTRLTVT.

The gene calls are TRBV7-2 and TRBJ2-3; the match to TRBD2 covers 7 bases. This CDR3 contains 16 residues. The V segment lost 5 bases and the J segment 2 bases; nucleotides outside the gene matches: 10. CDR1 and CDR2 (germline): SGHTA, FQGNSA. The CDR3 DNA is TGTGCCAGCAGCCCTGAGCGGGGCGCCCTCACAGATACGCAGTATTTT. Its protein product is CASSPERGALTDTQYF.